This TCR beta chain is from a study of cytomegalovirus exposure and HLA in healthy donors. In the PCR, 60 Vbeta and 13 Jbeta primers were used. TCRdb keeps only in-frame clones here, not all; method: immunoSEQ multiplex PCR. The sample comprises around 110,000 clones, 70% to 80% of which are singletons, and approximately 2.2% rests with the top ten. CDR3 length: 18 residues. Germline V CDR1 and CDR2: LGHNA, YNFKEQ. V lost 0 bases, J lost 8 bases, and 25 bases lay in between. Points on this clone: The antigen is undetermined.

Study findings and constraints: A later analysis by the authors found several of the most significant clusters apparently linked to common viral pathogens.

Sequencing used PBMCs. The rearrangement uses TRBV4-2 and TRBJ1-2, with a possible D match to TRBD1 (6 bases). This receptor was obtained from a man aged 18 to 30 in good health and CMV-seronegative. The CDR3 loop reads CASSQDGDTWGGGRGYTF. The CDR3 DNA is TGTGCCAGCAGCCAAGACGGCGATACTTGGGGCGGGGGCCGGGGCTACACCTTC.